One and the same sample provided the 9 T cell receptor beta chains below, sequenced in a study of T cells in localized non-small cell lung cancer. This table comes from immunoSEQ multiplex PCR, and its TCRdb copy is limited to in-frame clones, with some not included. The table records around 21,000 clones, roughly 80% of them present only once. The source material was peripheral blood, sampled before any cancer treatment. Every receptor here comes from a man between 40 and 70 years old with stage I lung adenocarcinoma.

The V and J genes are TRBV14 and TRBJ2-7; 9 bases fit TRBD1. CDR3 size: 15 residues. Germline V gives CDR1 SGHDN, CDR2 FVKESK. The J segment lost 4 bases and the V segment lost 4 bases, leaving 8 bases of the junction unmatched. CDR3 residues: CASSPRDRGLYEQYF. The DNA for the CDR3 is TGTGCCAGCAGCCCCAGAGACAGGGGGTTGTACGAGCAGTACTTC.

V usage is TRBV7-8 and J usage is TRBJ2-3, with D unclear. Germline V gene sequence: CDR1 SGHVS, CDR2 FQNEAQ. V was pared by 0 bases and J by 4 bases, with 8 bases between. This CDR3 comprises 14 residues. CDR3 region: CASSLAPGSDTQYF. As DNA, the CDR3 is TGTGCCAGCAGCTTAGCTCCTGGGTCAGATACGCAGTATTTT.

The chain carries TRBV28 and TRBJ2-3; D uncertain. V was shortened by 2 bases and J by 2 bases, with 8 bases between the two germline ends. CDR1 is MDHEN and CDR2 is SYDVKM in the germline V gene. The CDR3 covers 14 residues. In nucleotides, the CDR3 is TGTGCCAGCAGTTTACGGTCATTCACAGATACGCAGTATTTT. This codes for CASSLRSFTDTQYF.

The V call is TRBV2, the J call TRBJ2-6, with TRBD1 as a possible D gene (5 bases). The length of the CDR3 is 17 residues. V lost 8 bases to trimming and J lost 4 bases, with 21 bases between them. Germline assignment: CDR1 SNHLY and CDR2 FYNNEI. The chain's CDR3 is CASGRRPGAGGANVLTF. CDR3 DNA: TGTGCCAGCGGGCGCAGGCCGGGCGCAGGGGGGGCCAACGTCCTGACTTTC.

This clone was seen a single time. The chain employs TRBV5-1 and TRBJ2-3; D may match TRBD1 or TRBD2 (5 bases each). The CDR3 is 15 amino acids. The V and J ends lost 4 bases and 3 bases respectively, with 15 bases between them. Per germline, CDR1 SGHRS and CDR2 YFSETQ. The CDR3 spells CASSGMAEGTDTQYF. CDR3 sequence (DNA): TGCGCCAGCAGCGGGATGGCCGAGGGGACAGATACGCAGTATTTT.

This clone was recorded only once. The chain carries TRBV28 and TRBJ1-1; TRBD1 is a possible D gene (5 bases). This CDR3 contains 16 residues. Trimming left V 6 bases short and J 0 bases short, with 17 bases between. Germline lookup yields CDR1 MDHEN and CDR2 SYDVKM. The CDR3 region is CASRIIGERMNTEAFF. CDR3 in DNA: TGTGCCAGCAGGATTATAGGGGAGAGGATGAACACTGAAGCTTTCTTT.

Turning to this clone: At one of its ends the junction is not consistent with the germline gene, which may arise from a read error. The chain uses TRBV28 and TRBJ1-5; possibly TRBD1 for D (5 bases). This CDR3 has 14 amino acids. Germline V gene sequence: CDR1 MDHEN, CDR2 SYDVKM. This CDR3 is CASSDDSLNQPRHF. In nucleotides, the CDR3 is TGTGCCAGCAGCGACGACAGCCTCAATCAGCCCCGGCATTTT.

The V and J genes are TRBV28 and TRBJ1-5; a weak D match, TRBD1 (5 bases). The CDR3 covers 15 residues. Germline-derived CDR1 and CDR2 are MDHEN and SYDVKM. V was trimmed by 7 bases and J by 5 bases, leaving 18 bases between them. The CDR3: CASTTWGLPDQPQHF. The CDR3 DNA follows: TGTGCCAGCACCACTTGGGGCTTACCGGATCAGCCCCAGCATTTT.

This clone has a single count. The chain employs TRBV5-6 and TRBJ1-5; D unclear. Germline assignment: CDR1 SGHDT and CDR2 YYEEEE. The CDR3 is 13 amino acids. The ends were cut back, 2 bases at V and 1 base at J, with 4 bases in the middle. Here the CDR3 reads CASSLGSNQPQHF. The CDR3 DNA is TGTGCCAGCAGCTTAGGAAGCAATCAGCCCCAGCATTTT.